This T cell receptor beta chain was sequenced in a study of T-cell memory formation after mild COVID-19. Study-level points and caveats: Later expanders leaned CD4+, whereas clones that contracted between day 15 and 85 were balanced CD4/CD8. Cross-reactive memory appears to have joined, as suggested by some responding clones showing up in pre-infection memory.

Trimming removed 9 bases from V and 0 bases from J; junction bases left unmatched: 12. In germline, CDR1 is KGHDR, CDR2 SFDVKD. The CDR3 totals 16 residues. TCRdb analysed the 5' RACE reads with MiXCR anew, one entry per CDR3 protein. The repertoire holds about 360,000 distinct CDR3 sequences, about an eighth seen once, with around 22% in the top ten. Of note for this clonotype: Its antigen remains unknown.

Material: PBMCs or a T cell subset sorted from them (not recorded which). This TCR was sampled from a man between 18 and 29 years old who had mild COVID-19 (a few samples of this study predate the infection). Cell type and time point are not known. J is TRBJ2-7 and V is TRBV24-1; TRBD1 aligns across 8 bases. Written as DNA, the CDR3 is TGTGCCACCGGAAGGTCCGGACAGGGCGACTCCTACGAGCAGTACTTC. It codes for CATGRSGQGDSYEQYF.